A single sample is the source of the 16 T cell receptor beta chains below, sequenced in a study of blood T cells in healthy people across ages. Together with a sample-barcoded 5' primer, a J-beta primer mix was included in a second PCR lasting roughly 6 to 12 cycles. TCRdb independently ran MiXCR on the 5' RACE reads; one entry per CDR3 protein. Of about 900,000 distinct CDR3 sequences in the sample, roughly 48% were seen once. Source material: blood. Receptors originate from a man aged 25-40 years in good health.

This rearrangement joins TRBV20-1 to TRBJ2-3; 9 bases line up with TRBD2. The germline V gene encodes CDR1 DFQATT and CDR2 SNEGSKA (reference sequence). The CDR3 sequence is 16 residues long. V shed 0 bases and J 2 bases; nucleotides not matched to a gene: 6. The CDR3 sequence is CSARDVERGDTDTQYF. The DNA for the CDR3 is TGCAGTGCTAGAGACGTCGAGCGGGGGGACACAGATACGCAGTATTTT.

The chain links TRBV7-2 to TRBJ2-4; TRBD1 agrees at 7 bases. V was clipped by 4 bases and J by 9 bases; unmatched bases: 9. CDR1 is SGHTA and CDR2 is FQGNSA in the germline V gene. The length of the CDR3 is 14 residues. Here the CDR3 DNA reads TGTGCCAGCAGCTCCCGGACAGGTGGGCGCATTCAGTACTTC. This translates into CASSSRTGGRIQYF.

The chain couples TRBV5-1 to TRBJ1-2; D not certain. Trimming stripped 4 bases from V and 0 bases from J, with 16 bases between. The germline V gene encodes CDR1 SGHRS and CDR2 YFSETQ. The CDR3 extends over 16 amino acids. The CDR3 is CASSLRQGHSNYGYTF. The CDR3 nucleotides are TGCGCCAGCAGCCTTCGTCAAGGCCATTCTAACTATGGCTACACCTTC.

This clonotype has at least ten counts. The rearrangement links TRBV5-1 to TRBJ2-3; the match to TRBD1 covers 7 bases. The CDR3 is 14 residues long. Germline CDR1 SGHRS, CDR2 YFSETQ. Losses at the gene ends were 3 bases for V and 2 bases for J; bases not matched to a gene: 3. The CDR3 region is CASSSGQNTDTQYF. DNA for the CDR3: TGCGCCAGCAGCTCGGGACAGAACACAGATACGCAGTATTTT.

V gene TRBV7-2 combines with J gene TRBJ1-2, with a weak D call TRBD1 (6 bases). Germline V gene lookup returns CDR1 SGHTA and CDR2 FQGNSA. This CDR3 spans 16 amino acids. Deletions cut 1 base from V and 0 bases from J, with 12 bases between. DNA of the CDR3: TGTGCCAGCAGCTTAGGGCAGGGGTTATCTAACTATGGCTACACCTTC. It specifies CASSLGQGLSNYGYTF.

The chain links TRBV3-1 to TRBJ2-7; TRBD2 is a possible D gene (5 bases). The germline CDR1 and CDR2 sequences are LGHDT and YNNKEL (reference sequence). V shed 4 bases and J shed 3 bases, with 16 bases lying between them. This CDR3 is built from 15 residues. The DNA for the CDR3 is TGTGCCAGCAGCCTCCTGGTCCGGGGAAACTACGAGCAGTACTTC. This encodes CASSLLVRGNYEQYF.

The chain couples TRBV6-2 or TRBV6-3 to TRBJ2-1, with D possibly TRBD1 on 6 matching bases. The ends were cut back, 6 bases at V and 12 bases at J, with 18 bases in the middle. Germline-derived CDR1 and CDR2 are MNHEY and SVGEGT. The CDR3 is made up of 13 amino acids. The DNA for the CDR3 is TGTGCCAGCAGGCGGACTGAGCCCAGGGGGCAGTTCTTC. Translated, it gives CASRRTEPRGQFF.

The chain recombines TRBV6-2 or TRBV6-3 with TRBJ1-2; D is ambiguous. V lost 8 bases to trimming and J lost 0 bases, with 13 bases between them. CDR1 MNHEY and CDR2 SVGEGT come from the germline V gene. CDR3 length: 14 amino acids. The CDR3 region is CASVPPGSNYGYTF. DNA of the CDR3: TGTGCCAGCGTGCCTCCGGGATCTAACTATGGCTACACCTTC.

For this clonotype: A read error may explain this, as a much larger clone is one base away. CDR3 in DNA: TGTGCCAGCAAGACTAGCGGGGGCTCCTACGAGCAGTACTTC. This gives the protein CASKTSGGSYEQYF. V is TRBV6-2 or TRBV6-3 and J is TRBJ2-7; the match to TRBD2 covers 12 bases. V dropped 7 bases and J dropped 0; count of bases not matched to a gene: 1. The CDR3 is 14 residues long. Per germline, CDR1 MNHEY and CDR2 SVGEGT.

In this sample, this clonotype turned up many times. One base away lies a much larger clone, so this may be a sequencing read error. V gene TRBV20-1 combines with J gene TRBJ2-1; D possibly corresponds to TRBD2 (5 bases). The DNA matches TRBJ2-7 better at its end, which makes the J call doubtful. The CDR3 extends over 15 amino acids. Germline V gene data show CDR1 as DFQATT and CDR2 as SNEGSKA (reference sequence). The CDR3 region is CSARNLPVDYNEQYF. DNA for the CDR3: TGCAGTGCTAGGAACCTCCCAGTAGACTACAATGAGCAGTACTTC.

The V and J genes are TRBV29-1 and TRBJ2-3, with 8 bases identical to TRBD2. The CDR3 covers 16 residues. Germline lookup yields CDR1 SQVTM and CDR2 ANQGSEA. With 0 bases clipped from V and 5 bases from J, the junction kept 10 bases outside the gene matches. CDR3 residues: CSVEDSVGLAGDTQYF. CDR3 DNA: TGCAGCGTTGAAGATTCGGTGGGGCTAGCGGGAGATACGCAGTATTTT.

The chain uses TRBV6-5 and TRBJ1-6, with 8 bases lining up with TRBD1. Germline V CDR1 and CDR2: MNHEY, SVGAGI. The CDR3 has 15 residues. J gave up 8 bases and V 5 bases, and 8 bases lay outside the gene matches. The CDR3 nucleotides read TGTGCCAGCAGTCCCCAGACAGGGGCGTATTCACCCCTCCACTTT. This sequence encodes CASSPQTGAYSPLHF.

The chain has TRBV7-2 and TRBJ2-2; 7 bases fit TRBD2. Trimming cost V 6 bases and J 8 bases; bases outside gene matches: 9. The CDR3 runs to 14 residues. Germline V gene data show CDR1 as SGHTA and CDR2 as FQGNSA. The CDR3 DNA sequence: TGTGCCAGCAGACCCGGGACTACCACGGGGGAGCTGTTTTTT. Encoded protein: CASRPGTTTGELFF.

CDR3 region: CASSVEQGANEQYF. CDR3 DNA sequence: TGCGCCAGCAGCGTGGAACAGGGGGCTAACGAGCAGTACTTC. The chain combines TRBV5-1 with TRBJ2-7, with 9 nucleotides matching TRBD1. Trimming at V came to 4 bases and at J to 5 bases, leaving 7 bases not matched to a gene. The length of the CDR3 is 14 residues. The V gene's germline CDR1 is SGHRS and CDR2 YFSETQ.

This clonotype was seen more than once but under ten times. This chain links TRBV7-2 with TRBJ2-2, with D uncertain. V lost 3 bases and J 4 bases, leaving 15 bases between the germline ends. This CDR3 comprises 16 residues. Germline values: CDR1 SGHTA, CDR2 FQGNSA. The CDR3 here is CASSFLSAGRTGELFF. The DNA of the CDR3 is TGTGCCAGCAGCTTTCTGTCGGCAGGCCGCACCGGGGAGCTGTTTTTT.

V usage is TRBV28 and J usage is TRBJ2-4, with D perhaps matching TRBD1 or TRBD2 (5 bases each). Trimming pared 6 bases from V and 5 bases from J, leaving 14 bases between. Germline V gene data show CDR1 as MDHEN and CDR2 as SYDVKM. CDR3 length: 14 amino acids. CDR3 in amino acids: CASRKRDGENIQYF. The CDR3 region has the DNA TGTGCCAGCAGGAAAAGGGACGGAGAAAACATTCAGTACTTC.